A selection of T cell receptor beta chains follows, all from one sample in a study of blood T cell repertoires in COVID-19. The data were produced by immunoSEQ multiplex PCR, yet TCRdb's version contains in-frame clones alone and is incomplete. The data show 300,000 to 400,000 clones, 85% to 90% seen once. Material: PBMCs or T cells enriched from blood (not recorded which). These receptors all stem from a man aged 18 to 35 who had recovered from COVID-19. The CDR3 runs from the conserved cysteine through the conserved F or W. Fields, in order: clone size, D gene, J gene, V gene, CDR3 protein, CDR3 DNA. The D gene is left open where the match is weak. For some rows the clone size is stated as once, few or many, or as a class when expanded; others skip it.

-	-	TRBJ2-2	TRBV13	CASSLAQANTGELFF	TGTGCCAGCAGCTTAGCACAGGCGAACACCGGGGAGCTGTTTTTT
-	TRBD2	TRBJ2-3	TRBV7-3	CASSKGLAGENTQYF	TGTGCCAGCAGCAAGGGACTAGCGGGAGAGAATACGCAGTATTTT
-	TRBD1	TRBJ1-3	TRBV7-9	CASSQTGGSGNTIYF	TGTGCCAGCAGTCAAACAGGGGGATCTGGAAACACCATATATTTT
-	-	TRBJ2-7	TRBV27	CASRPQGTSYEQYF	TGTGCCAGCAGACCCCAGGGGACCTCCTACGAGCAGTACTTC
-	TRBD2	TRBJ2-5	TRBV15	CATSSSGTQLGETQYF	TGTGCCACCAGCTCGAGCGGGACTCAGTTAGGAGAGACCCAGTACTTC
-	TRBD2	TRBJ2-1	TRBV4-1	CASSLSLPRSGAYNEQFF	TGCGCCAGCAGCCTTTCCTTACCGAGAAGCGGGGCCTACAATGAGCAGTTCTTC
-	TRBD1	TRBJ1-2	TRBV6-5	CASSGGGQGRYGYTF	TGTGCCAGCAGCGGGGGGGGACAGGGGCGCTATGGCTACACCTTC
-	-	TRBJ2-1	TRBV5-6	CASSFEGLLSGNEQFF	TGTGCCAGCAGCTTTGAGGGACTGCTATCCGGCAATGAGCAGTTCTTC
many	-	TRBJ1-2	TRBV19	CASSIGTGTSYGYTF	TGTGCCAGTAGTATAGGAACAGGCACTTCCTATGGCTACACCTTC
-	TRBD2	TRBJ2-1	TRBV28	CASSLRLAGYNEQFF	TGTGCCAGCAGTTTAAGACTAGCGGGGTACAATGAGCAGTTCTTC
-	TRBD1	TRBJ1-5	TRBV19	CASSPGGTGLSNQPQHF	TGTGCCAGTAGTCCCGGTGGGACAGGGCTTAGCAATCAGCCCCAGCATTTT
-	-	TRBJ1-1	TRBV12-1	CASTPDPENTEAFF	TGTGCCAGCACGCCAGATCCAGAGAACACTGAAGCTTTCTTT
-	-	TRBJ1-6	TRBV9	CASSVDTGTFNSPLHF	TGTGCCAGCAGCGTAGACACAGGGACCTTCAATTCACCCCTCCACTTT
-	-	TRBJ2-7	TRBV5-4	CASSLKGGYEQYF	TGTGCCAGCAGCTTGAAAGGCGGCTACGAGCAGTACTTC
few	-	TRBJ1-2	TRBV28	CASQGGAGYGYTF	TGTGCCAGCCAAGGAGGGGCGGGCTATGGCTACACCTTC
-	-	TRBJ2-7	TRBV10-1	CASSDIGNYEQYF	TGCGCCAGCAGTGATATCGGGAACTACGAGCAGTACTTC
-	-	TRBJ1-1	TRBV5-1	CASSPEGWRNTEAFF	TGCGCCAGCAGCCCGGAGGGGTGGAGGAACACTGAAGCTTTCTTT
-	-	TRBJ2-6	TRBV21-1	CASSKFGRKGSGSGANVLTF	TGTGCCAGCAGCAAATTCGGGAGGAAAGGATCTGGCTCTGGGGCCAACGTCCTGACTTTC
-	TRBD2	TRBJ2-7	TRBV9	CASSVAVASGAYEQYF	TGTGCCAGCAGCGTAGCTGTGGCTAGCGGGGCCTACGAGCAGTACTTC
-	-	TRBJ1-6	TRBV28	CASSRADRSPSPLHF	TGTGCCAGCAGTCGCGCCGACAGGAGCCCTTCACCCCTCCACTTT
-	TRBD2	TRBJ2-1	TRBV28	CASSPASGGRDEQFF	TGTGCCAGCAGTCCCGCTAGCGGAGGGCGGGATGAGCAGTTCTTC
once	TRBD1	TRBJ1-4	TRBV19	CASSTSTGALFPTNEKLFF	TGTGCCAGTAGTACCTCCACAGGGGCTCTTTTTCCAACTAATGAAAAACTGTTTTTT
once	-	TRBJ2-6	TRBV28	CASSFQGGSGANVLTF	TGTGCCAGCAGTTTTCAGGGCGGCTCTGGGGCCAACGTCCTGACTTTC
-	-	TRBJ1-2	TRBV5-6	CASSTPGTGRYGYTF	TGTGCCAGCAGCACTCCGGGTACAGGACGCTATGGCTACACCTTC
once	-	TRBJ1-1	TRBV29-1	CSVLRTASTEAFF	TGCAGCGTTCTGCGGACAGCCTCCACTGAAGCTTTCTTT
-	-	TRBJ1-1	TRBV11-1	CASSWRGGRNTEAFF	TGTGCCAGCAGCTGGAGGGGGGGACGGAACACTGAAGCTTTCTTT
-	-	TRBJ2-3	TRBV13	CASSLLAAGTQYF	TGTGCCAGCAGCTTACTAGCCGCGGGTACGCAGTATTTT
-	TRBD1	TRBJ1-1	TRBV28	CASRTGQGSVRAFF	TGTGCCAGCAGGACGGGACAGGGAAGTGTGAGGGCTTTCTTT
-	-	TRBJ1-2	TRBV2	CASSEANGYTF	TGTGCCAGCAGTGAAGCTAATGGCTACACCTTC
few	-	TRBJ1-6	TRBV3-1/TRBV3-2	CASSQDRRESYNSPLHF	TGTGCCAGCAGCCAAGATAGGAGGGAGTCCTATAATTCACCCCTCCACTTT
-	TRBD1	TRBJ1-2	TRBV6-5	CAGRARGGAVGYTF	TGTGCCGGCAGAGCAAGAGGGGGCGCGGTAGGCTACACCTTC
-	-	TRBJ1-3	TRBV3-1/TRBV3-2	CASSQELSSGNTIYF	TGTGCCAGCAGCCAAGAGTTATCCTCTGGAAACACCATATATTTT
-	TRBD1	TRBJ1-2	TRBV20-1	CSAGQVFSYTF	TGCAGTGCGGGACAGGTTTTTAGCTACACCTTC
-	-	TRBJ1-1	TRBV5-1	CASSIGTLNTEAFF	TGCGCCAGCAGCATAGGGACATTGAACACTGAAGCTTTCTTT
many	-	TRBJ1-2	TRBV3-1/TRBV3-2	CASSQSEIYGYTF	TGTGCCAGCAGCCAATCAGAAATCTATGGCTACACCTTC
-	TRBD2	TRBJ2-3	TRBV24-1	CATSVTSETQPDTQYF	TGTGCCACCAGTGTTACTAGCGAGACTCAGCCAGATACGCAGTATTTT
once	-	TRBJ2-7	TRBV6-5	CASSYGGPDTYEQYF	TGTGCCAGCAGTTACGGGGGCCCAGACACCTACGAGCAGTACTTC
-	-	TRBJ2-1	TRBV27	CASSLLTAFSYNEQFF	TGTGCCAGCAGTTTACTGACAGCCTTCTCCTACAATGAGCAGTTCTTC
few	TRBD1	TRBJ2-7	TRBV6-5	CASSYSLQGNYEQYF	TGTGCCAGCAGTTACTCGTTACAGGGGAACTACGAGCAGTACTTC
-	-	TRBJ2-5	TRBV10-3	CAISERDGLEETQYF	TGTGCCATCAGTGAGCGCGACGGACTGGAAGAGACCCAGTACTTC
-	TRBD2	TRBJ2-1	TRBV7-6	CASSLGRGGLEYEQFF	TGTGCCAGCAGCTTAGGGCGCGGGGGGCTCGAGTATGAGCAGTTCTTC
-	-	TRBJ1-1	TRBV5-4	CASSLHLQEAFF	TGTGCCAGCAGCTTACATTTACAGGAAGCTTTCTTT
-	-	TRBJ1-1	TRBV10-3	CAISQKPSLGTSNNTEAFF	TGTGCCATCTCCCAAAAACCCTCTCTCGGGACATCCAACAACACTGAAGCTTTCTTT
-	TRBD1	TRBJ2-7	TRBV6-4	CASRLIVSGQGINEQYF	TGTGCCAGCAGGTTGATCGTTTCGGGACAGGGTATTAACGAGCAGTACTTC
few	TRBD2	TRBJ2-7	TRBV7-2	CASSPQGLAADEQYF	TGTGCCAGCAGCCCGCAAGGACTAGCGGCGGACGAGCAGTACTTC
-	TRBD2	TRBJ2-1	TRBV9	CASSVAGTSGRNEQFF	TGTGCCAGCAGCGTAGCCGGGACTAGCGGGCGGAATGAGCAGTTCTTC
few	-	TRBJ2-7	TRBV5-1	CASSFGSGGSNEQYF	TGCGCCAGCAGCTTTGGGTCAGGGGGGTCCAACGAGCAGTACTTC
once	TRBD1	TRBJ2-7	TRBV6-5	CASCHSGTGNEEQYF	TGTGCCAGCTGCCATTCCGGGACAGGGAATGAGGAGCAGTACTTC
-	TRBD1	TRBJ1-1	TRBV15	CATSRPDRGIQNTEAFF	TGTGCCACCAGCAGACCTGACAGGGGGATTCAGAACACTGAAGCTTTCTTT
-	TRBD1	TRBJ2-5	TRBV6-5	CASRHPGTGAETQYF	TGTGCCAGCAGGCACCCCGGGACAGGGGCAGAGACCCAGTACTTC
-	-	TRBJ2-7	TRBV19	CAILSRRGRTYEQYF	TGTGCCATTCTAAGCCGGCGGGGGCGGACCTACGAGCAGTACTTC
-	TRBD2	TRBJ2-3	TRBV7-3	CASSLLLAGVGTDTQYF	TGTGCCAGCAGCTTACTCCTAGCGGGAGTTGGCACAGATACGCAGTATTTT
-	-	TRBJ1-5	TRBV2	CASSLDITNQPQHF	TGTGCCAGCAGCCTGGACATTACCAATCAGCCCCAGCATTTT